The present TCR beta chain was sequenced within a study of blood T cell repertoires in COVID-19. Measured with immunoSEQ multiplex PCR; TCRdb has only the in-frame clones, and not every one. The data contain about 240,000 clones, approximately 83% of them singletons. Participant age was 18 to 89 years, and participants resided in roughly 24 US areas. Clinical history as reported by participants underpinned cohort assignment. The CDR3 length is 16 residues. The V end was cut by 4 bases, the J end by 0 bases, with 11 bases between. Germline V CDR1 and CDR2: SGDLS, YYNGEE. The clonotype comes from a woman aged 40-49 years with acute COVID-19. V usage is TRBV9 and J usage is TRBJ2-6; D is unresolved. The sample comprised PBMCs or T cells enriched from blood (not recorded which). The CDR3 DNA sequence: TGTGCCAGCAGCAGCACCTTCCGCTCTGGGGCCAACGTCCTGACTTTC. Translated: CASSSTFRSGANVLTF.